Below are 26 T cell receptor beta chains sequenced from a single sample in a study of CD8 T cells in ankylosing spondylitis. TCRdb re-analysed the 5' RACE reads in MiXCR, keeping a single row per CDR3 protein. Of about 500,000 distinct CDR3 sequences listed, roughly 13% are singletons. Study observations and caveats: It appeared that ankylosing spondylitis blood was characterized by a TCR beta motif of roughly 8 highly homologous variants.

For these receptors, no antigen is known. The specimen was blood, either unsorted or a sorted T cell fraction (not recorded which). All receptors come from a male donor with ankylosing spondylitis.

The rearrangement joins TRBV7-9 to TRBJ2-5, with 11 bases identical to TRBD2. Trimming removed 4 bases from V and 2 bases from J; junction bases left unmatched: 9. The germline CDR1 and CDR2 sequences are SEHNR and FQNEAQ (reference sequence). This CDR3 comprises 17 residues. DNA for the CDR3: TGTGCCAGCAGCTCAAGGACTAGCGGGCATCAACAAGAGACCCAGTACTTC. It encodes CASSSRTSGHQQETQYF.

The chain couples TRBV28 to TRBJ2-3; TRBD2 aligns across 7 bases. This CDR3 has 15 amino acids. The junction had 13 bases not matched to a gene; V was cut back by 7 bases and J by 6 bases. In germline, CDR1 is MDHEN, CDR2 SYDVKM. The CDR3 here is CASTLRGEGSDTQYF. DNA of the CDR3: TGTGCCAGCACCCTTCGGGGGGAGGGATCCGATACGCAGTATTTT.

The CDR3 region has the DNA TGCGCCAGCAGCTTGGCCTTAGGTACCCCCTACAATGAGCAGTTCTTC. As protein: CASSLALGTPYNEQFF. V gene TRBV5-1 combines with J gene TRBJ2-1; D uncertain. The V gene lost 0 bases and the J gene lost 2 bases, with 12 bases spanning the gap. The CDR3 is made up of 16 amino acids. The germline V gene encodes CDR1 SGHRS and CDR2 YFSETQ.

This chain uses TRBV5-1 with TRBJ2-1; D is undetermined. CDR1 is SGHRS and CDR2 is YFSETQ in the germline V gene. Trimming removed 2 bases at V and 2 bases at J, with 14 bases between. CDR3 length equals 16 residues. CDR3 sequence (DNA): TGCGCCAGCAGCTTATACGCCAGCGAAACCTACAATGAGCAGTTCTTC. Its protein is CASSLYASETYNEQFF.

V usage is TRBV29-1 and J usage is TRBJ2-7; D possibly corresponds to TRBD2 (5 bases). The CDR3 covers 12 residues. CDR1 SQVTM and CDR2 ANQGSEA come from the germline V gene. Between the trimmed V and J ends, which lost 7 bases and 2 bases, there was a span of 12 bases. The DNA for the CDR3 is TGCAGCGCTCGAGCGGAAACCTACGAGCAGTACTTC. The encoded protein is CSARAETYEQYF.

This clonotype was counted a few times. The CDR3 sequence: CASSPILRQRHTEAFF. DNA of the CDR3: TGTGCCAGCAGCCCTATATTGCGCCAGAGGCACACTGAAGCTTTCTTT. The V call is TRBV3-1, the J call TRBJ1-1; the D is unclear. The length of the CDR3 is 16 residues. CDR1 and CDR2 from the germline V gene are LGHDT and YNNKEL (reference sequence). Trimming shortened V by 4 bases and J by 3 bases, and 18 bases separated the two germline ends.

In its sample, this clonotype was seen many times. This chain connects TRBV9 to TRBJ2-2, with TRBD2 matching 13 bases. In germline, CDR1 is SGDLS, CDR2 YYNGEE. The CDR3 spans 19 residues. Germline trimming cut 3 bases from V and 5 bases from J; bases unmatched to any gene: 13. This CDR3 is CASSARRGLAGDVTGELFF. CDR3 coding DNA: TGTGCCAGCAGCGCGAGGCGTGGACTAGCGGGAGATGTAACCGGGGAGCTGTTTTTT.

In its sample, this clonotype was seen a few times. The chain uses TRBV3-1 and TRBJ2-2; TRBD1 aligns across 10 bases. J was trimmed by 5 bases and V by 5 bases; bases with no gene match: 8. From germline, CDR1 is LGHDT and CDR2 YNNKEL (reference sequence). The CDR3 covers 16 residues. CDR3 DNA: TGTGCCAGCAGCATATCCGGGACAGGGGTTACCGGGGAGCTGTTTTTT. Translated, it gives CASSISGTGVTGELFF.

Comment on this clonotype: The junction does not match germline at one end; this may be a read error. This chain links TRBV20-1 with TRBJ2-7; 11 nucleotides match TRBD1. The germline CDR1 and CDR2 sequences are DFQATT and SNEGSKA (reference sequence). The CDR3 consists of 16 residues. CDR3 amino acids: CSARGVRGQGAYEQYF. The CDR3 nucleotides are TGCAGTGCGAGAGGTGTTCGAGGACAGGGGGCTTACGAGCAGTACTTC.

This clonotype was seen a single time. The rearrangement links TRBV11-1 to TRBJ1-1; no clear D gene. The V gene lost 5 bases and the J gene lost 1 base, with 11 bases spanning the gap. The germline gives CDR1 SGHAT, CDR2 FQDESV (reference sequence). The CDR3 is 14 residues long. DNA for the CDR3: TGTGCCAGCAGCCGCTTAGAAGGGAACACTGAAGCTTTCTTT. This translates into CASSRLEGNTEAFF.

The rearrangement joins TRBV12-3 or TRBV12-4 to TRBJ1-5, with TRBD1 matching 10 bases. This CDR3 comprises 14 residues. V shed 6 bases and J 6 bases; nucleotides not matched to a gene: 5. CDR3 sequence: CASRTTGGVQPQHF. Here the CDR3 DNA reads TGTGCCAGCAGGACGACAGGGGGCGTTCAGCCCCAGCATTTT.

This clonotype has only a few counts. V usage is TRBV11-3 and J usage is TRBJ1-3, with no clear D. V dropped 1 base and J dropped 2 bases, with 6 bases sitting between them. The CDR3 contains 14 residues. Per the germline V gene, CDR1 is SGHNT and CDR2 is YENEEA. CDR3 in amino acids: CASSLGQTGNTIYF. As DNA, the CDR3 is TGTGCCAGCAGCTTAGGGCAAACTGGAAACACCATATATTTT.

CDR3 DNA sequence: TGTGCCAGCAGCTTGGGGACAGGGTATAGGAATGAGCAGTTCTTC. It is translated as CASSLGTGYRNEQFF. The V and J genes are TRBV5-6 and TRBJ2-1, with 8 bases that match TRBD1. The V and J ends lost 0 bases and 7 bases, in that order; junction bases with no gene match: 6. This CDR3 is 15 amino acids long. The germline gives CDR1 SGHDT, CDR2 YYEEEE.

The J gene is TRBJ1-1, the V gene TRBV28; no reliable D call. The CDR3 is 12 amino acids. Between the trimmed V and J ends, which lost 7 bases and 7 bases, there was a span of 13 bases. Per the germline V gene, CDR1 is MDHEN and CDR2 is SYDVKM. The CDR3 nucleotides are TGTGCCAGCACACAGTGGAGAAATGAAGCTTTCTTT. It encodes CASTQWRNEAFF.

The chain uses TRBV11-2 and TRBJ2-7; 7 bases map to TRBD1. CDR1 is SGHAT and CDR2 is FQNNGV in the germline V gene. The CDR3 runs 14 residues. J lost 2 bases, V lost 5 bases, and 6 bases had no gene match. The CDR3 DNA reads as TGTGCCAGCAGCGTCACAGGGGTGGCCTACGAGCAGTACTTC. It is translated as CASSVTGVAYEQYF.

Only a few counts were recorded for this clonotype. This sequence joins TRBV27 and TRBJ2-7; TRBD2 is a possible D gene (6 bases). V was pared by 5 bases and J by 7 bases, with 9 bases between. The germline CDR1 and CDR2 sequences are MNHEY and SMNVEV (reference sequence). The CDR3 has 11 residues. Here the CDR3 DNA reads TGTGCCAGCAGTCGGGGGTTGGAGCAGTACTTC. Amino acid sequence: CASSRGLEQYF.

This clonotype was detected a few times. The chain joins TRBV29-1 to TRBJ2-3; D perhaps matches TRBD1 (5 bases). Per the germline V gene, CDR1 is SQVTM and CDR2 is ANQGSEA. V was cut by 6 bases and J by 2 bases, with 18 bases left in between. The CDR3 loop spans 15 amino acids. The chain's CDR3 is CSVISGAADTDTQYF. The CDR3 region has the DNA TGCAGCGTCATAAGTGGGGCAGCCGACACAGATACGCAGTATTTT.

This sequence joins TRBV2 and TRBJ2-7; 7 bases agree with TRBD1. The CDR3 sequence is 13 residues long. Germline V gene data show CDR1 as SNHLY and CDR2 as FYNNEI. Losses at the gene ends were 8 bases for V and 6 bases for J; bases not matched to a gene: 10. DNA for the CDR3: TGTGCCAGCGGATACAGGGGTAAGGGCGAGCAGTACGTC. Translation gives CASGYRGKGEQYV.

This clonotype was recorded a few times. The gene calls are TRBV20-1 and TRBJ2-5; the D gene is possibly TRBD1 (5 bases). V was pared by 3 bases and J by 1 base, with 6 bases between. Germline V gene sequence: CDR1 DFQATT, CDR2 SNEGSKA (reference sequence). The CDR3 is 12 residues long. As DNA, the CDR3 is TGCAGTGCTAGGACAGTCCAAGAGACCCAGTACTTC. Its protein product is CSARTVQETQYF.

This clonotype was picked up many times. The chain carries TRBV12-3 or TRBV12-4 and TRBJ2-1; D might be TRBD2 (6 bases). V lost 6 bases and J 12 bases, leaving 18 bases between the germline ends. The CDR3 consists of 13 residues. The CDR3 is CASSNLAQGLQFF. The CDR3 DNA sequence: TGTGCCAGCAGCAACCTAGCGCAAGGGCTGCAGTTCTTC.

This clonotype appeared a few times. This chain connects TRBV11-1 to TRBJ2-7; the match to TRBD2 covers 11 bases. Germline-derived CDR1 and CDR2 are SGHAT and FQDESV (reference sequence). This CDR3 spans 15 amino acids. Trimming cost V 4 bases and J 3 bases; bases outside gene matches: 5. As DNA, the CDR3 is TGTGCCAGCAGCTCGACCGGGACTAGCGGCTACGAGCAGTACTTC. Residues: CASSSTGTSGYEQYF.

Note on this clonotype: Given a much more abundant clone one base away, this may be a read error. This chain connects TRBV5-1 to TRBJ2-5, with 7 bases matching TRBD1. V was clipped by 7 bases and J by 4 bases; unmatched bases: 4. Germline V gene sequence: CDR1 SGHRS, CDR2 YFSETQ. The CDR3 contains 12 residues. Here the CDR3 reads CASGRQGETQYF. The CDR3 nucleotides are TGCGCCAGCGGGAGACAGGGAGAGACCCAGTACTTC.

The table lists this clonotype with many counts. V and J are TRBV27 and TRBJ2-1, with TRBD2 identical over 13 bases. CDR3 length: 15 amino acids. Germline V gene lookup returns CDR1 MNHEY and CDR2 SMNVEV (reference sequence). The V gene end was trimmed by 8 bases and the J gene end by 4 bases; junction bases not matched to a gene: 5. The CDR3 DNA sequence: TGTGCCAGCTCGGGACTAGCGGGATCTTACAATGAGCAGTTCTTC. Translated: CASSGLAGSYNEQFF.

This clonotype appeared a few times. The CDR3 spells CASSLDTTQGVTEAFF. In DNA form, the CDR3 reads TGTGCCAGCAGCTTAGACACAACCCAGGGGGTCACTGAAGCTTTCTTT. This rearrangement joins TRBV7-2 to TRBJ1-1; 7 bases fit TRBD1. V was pared by 1 base and J by 4 bases, with 9 bases of the junction left unmatched. The CDR3 runs to 16 residues. The germline V gene has CDR1 SGHTA and CDR2 FQGNSA. Filled out from reference TRBV7-2 and TRBJ1-1, the complete variable domain reads GAGVSQSPSNKVTEKGKDVELRCDPISGHTALYWYRQSLGQGLEFLIYFQGNSAPDKSGLPSDRFSAERTGGSVSTLTIQRTQQEDSAVYLCASSLDTTQGVTEAFFGQGTRLTVV.

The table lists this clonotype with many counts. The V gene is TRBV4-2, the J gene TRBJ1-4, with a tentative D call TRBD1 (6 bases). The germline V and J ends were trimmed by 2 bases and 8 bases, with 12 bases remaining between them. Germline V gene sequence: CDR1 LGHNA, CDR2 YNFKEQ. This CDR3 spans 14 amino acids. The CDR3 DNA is TGTGCCAGCAGCCAATGGGGGCCGAGGGAAAAACTGTTTTTT. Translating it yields CASSQWGPREKLFF.

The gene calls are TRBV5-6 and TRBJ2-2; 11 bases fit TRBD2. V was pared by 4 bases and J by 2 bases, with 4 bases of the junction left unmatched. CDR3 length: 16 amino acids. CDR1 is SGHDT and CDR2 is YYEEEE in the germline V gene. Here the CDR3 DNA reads TGTGCCAGCAGCCCTAGCGGGAGGTCTAACACCGGGGAGCTGTTTTTT. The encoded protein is CASSPSGRSNTGELFF.